These 21 T cell receptor beta chains were all obtained from the same sample, sequenced in a study of identical twins. Using its own MiXCR run on the 5' RACE reads, TCRdb lists one record per CDR3 protein. Of over 600,000 distinct CDR3 sequences listed, about 20% were seen once; the top ten hold 4.3%. The sample was also linked to a second study, of T cells expressing NK-cell markers.

Sequenced: PBMCs. The receptors were gathered from a woman under 30 in good health.

There are many counts of this clonotype. This chain uses TRBV5-1 with TRBJ1-1; D might be TRBD1 (6 bases). The length of the CDR3 is 14 residues. CDR1 SGHRS and CDR2 YFSETQ come from the germline V gene. Trimming pared 0 bases from V and 7 bases from J, leaving 13 bases between. DNA for the CDR3: TGCGCCAGCAGCTTGGAGGGGGGGGGCAGTGAAGCTTTCTTT. The encoded protein is CASSLEGGGSEAFF.

This clonotype was seen ten or more times. The rearrangement uses TRBV7-2 and TRBJ2-1; D not resolved. Germline V gives CDR1 SGHTA, CDR2 FQGNSA. The CDR3 spans 15 residues. Trimming cost V 1 base and J 2 bases, with 9 bases left between them. The CDR3 coding sequence is TGTGCCAGCAGCTTAGAGGCAGGTCCCTACAATGAGCAGTTCTTC. Encoded protein: CASSLEAGPYNEQFF.

This clonotype was counted only a few times. The chain is built from TRBV20-1 and TRBJ2-7; TRBD1 matches 10 bases. From germline, CDR1 is DFQATT and CDR2 SNEGSKA (reference sequence). The CDR3 is 13 residues long. With 5 bases clipped from V and 6 bases from J, the junction kept 7 bases outside the gene matches. The DNA for the CDR3 is TGCAGTGCTTCGGGACAGGGGTTTAGCGAGCAGTACTTC. Residues: CSASGQGFSEQYF.

This clonotype appeared a single time. The V call is TRBV20-1, the J call TRBJ2-7; D perhaps matches TRBD2 (6 bases). Germline CDR1 reads DFQATT; CDR2 reads SNEGSKA (reference sequence). The CDR3 contains 19 residues. Trimming removed 0 bases at V and 2 bases at J, with 26 bases between. The CDR3 reads CSARDRRAGPTNNPYEQYF. The CDR3 DNA is TGCAGTGCTAGAGATAGGCGGGCGGGACCAACCAACAACCCCTACGAGCAGTACTTC.

The V and J genes are TRBV9 and TRBJ2-5; perhaps TRBD2 as D (6 bases). The length of the CDR3 is 14 residues. The V end lost 3 bases, the J end lost 5 bases, and 14 bases lay between the germline ends. Per the germline V gene, CDR1 is SGDLS and CDR2 is YYNGEE. CDR3 nucleotides: TGTGCCAGCAGCGCCCTGGGGACTGCGGAGACCCAGTACTTC. Encoded protein: CASSALGTAETQYF.

The table lists this clonotype with a few counts. V usage is TRBV6-1 and J usage is TRBJ1-1, with 10 positions matching TRBD1. The J segment lost 5 bases and the V segment lost 5 bases, leaving 8 bases of the junction unmatched. CDR3 length: 15 amino acids. Germline CDR1 reads MNHNS; CDR2 reads SASEGT. The CDR3 region has the DNA TGTGCCAGCAGTACCGGGACAGGGGTTGAGACTGAAGCTTTCTTT. Encoded protein: CASSTGTGVETEAFF.

This clonotype has just one count. The chain uses TRBV6-5 and TRBJ2-5, with a tentative D call TRBD1 (6 bases). The germline V and J ends were trimmed by 5 bases and 0 bases, with 16 bases remaining between them. This CDR3 contains 16 residues. Germline V gene sequence: CDR1 MNHEY, CDR2 SVGAGI. The CDR3 sequence is CASSTRTARYQETQYF. DNA for the CDR3: TGTGCCAGCAGTACTCGGACAGCCCGATACCAAGAGACCCAGTACTTC.

V and J are TRBV6-5 and TRBJ1-3; D is uncertain. Looked up from germline, CDR1 is MNHEY and CDR2 is SVGAGI. Trimming took off 5 bases at V and 2 bases at J, with 13 bases between the two ends. The CDR3 is 15 residues long. CDR3 residues: CASSRQVETGNTIYF. In DNA form, the CDR3 reads TGTGCCAGCAGTCGTCAGGTTGAGACTGGAAACACCATATATTTT.

The chain combines TRBV7-8 with TRBJ2-1; D gene ambiguous. Trimming stripped 1 base from V and 6 bases from J, with 10 bases between. The germline gives CDR1 SGHVS, CDR2 FQNEAQ. The CDR3 consists of 14 residues. CDR3 residues: CASSLGEVRNEQFF. CDR3 sequence (DNA): TGTGCCAGCAGCTTAGGAGAGGTCCGCAATGAGCAGTTCTTC.

The chain recombines TRBV15 with TRBJ1-5; 9 bases are shared with TRBD1. Germline V lookup: CDR1 LNHNV, CDR2 YYDKDF (reference sequence). The CDR3 totals 15 residues. The V gene end was trimmed by 3 bases and the J gene end by 2 bases; junction bases not matched to a gene: 2. As DNA, the CDR3 is TGTGCCACCAGCAGGGACAGGGGACGCAATCAGCCCCAGCATTTT. Its translation is CATSRDRGRNQPQHF. Full variable domain (outside the CDR3, taken from reference TRBV15 and TRBJ1-5): DAMVIQNPRYQVTQFGKPVTLSCSQTLNHNVMYWYQQKSSQAPKLLFHYYDKDFNNEADTPDNFQSRRPNTSFCFLDIRSPGLGDTAMYLCATSRDRGRNQPQHFGDGTRLSIL.

This chain joins TRBV6-1 and TRBJ2-7, with 10 bases fitting TRBD2. The V gene end was trimmed by 8 bases and the J gene end by 3 bases; junction bases not matched to a gene: 7. The CDR3 contains 14 residues. The germline V gene has CDR1 MNHNS and CDR2 SASEGT. The CDR3 bases are TGTGCCAGCGGAGAAGCGGGAGGGGACTACGAGCAGTACTTC. Translating gives CASGEAGGDYEQYF.

This clonotype was recorded a few times. V usage is TRBV20-1 and J usage is TRBJ2-5; possible D gene TRBD1, 5 bases. Germline V lookup: CDR1 DFQATT, CDR2 SNEGSKA (reference sequence). This CDR3 has 16 residues. V gave up 3 bases and J gave up 3 bases, with 20 bases separating them. CDR3 nucleotide sequence: TGCAGTGCTAGTGATGTGAGCCCCCAAGGGGAAGAGACCCAGTACTTC. Translation gives CSASDVSPQGEETQYF.

This clonotype was counted at least ten times. The genes are TRBV6-5 and TRBJ2-1; TRBD1 aligns across 8 bases. V was pared by 5 bases and J by 4 bases, with 4 bases of the junction left unmatched. The CDR3 spans 14 residues. Germline CDR1 and CDR2: MNHEY and SVGAGI. The CDR3: CASSTRTGYNEQFF. DNA for the CDR3: TGTGCCAGCAGTACTCGGACAGGGTACAATGAGCAGTTCTTC.

This clonotype was recorded many times. The chain joins TRBV20-1 to TRBJ2-3; D ambiguous. The CDR3 has 12 residues. CDR1 DFQATT and CDR2 SNEGSKA come from the germline V gene (reference sequence). V lost 4 bases and J 0 bases, leaving 5 bases between the germline ends. CDR3 coding DNA: TGCAGTGCTACTACTAGCACAGATACGCAGTATTTT. This encodes CSATTSTDTQYF.

This clonotype was counted ten times or more. J is TRBJ2-1 and V is TRBV29-1; D might be TRBD1 (5 bases). Germline V gives CDR1 SQVTM, CDR2 ANQGSEA. CDR3 length: 14 residues. Trimming stripped 3 bases from V and 7 bases from J, with 16 bases between. The CDR3: CSVEGLTVTNEQFF. The CDR3 DNA is TGCAGCGTTGAGGGGCTCACGGTTACAAATGAGCAGTTCTTC.

In this sample, this clonotype turned up a few times. The rearrangement uses TRBV15 and TRBJ2-2; D is perhaps TRBD2 (6 bases). Germline CDR1 and CDR2: LNHNV and YYDKDF (reference sequence). Trimming pared 3 bases from V and 0 bases from J, leaving 11 bases between. The CDR3 is 16 amino acids. The CDR3 sequence is CATSRGGTANTGELFF. The CDR3 nucleotides are TGTGCCACCAGCAGGGGCGGGACCGCGAACACCGGGGAGCTGTTTTTT.

This clonotype has a handful of counts. The genes are TRBV7-9 and TRBJ1-4, with D hard to call. The V and J ends lost 5 bases and 0 bases respectively, with 10 bases between them. Germline V gene lookup returns CDR1 SEHNR and CDR2 FQNEAQ (reference sequence). The CDR3 runs to 15 residues. The CDR3 protein is CASSGHLSTNEKLFF. In DNA form, the CDR3 reads TGTGCCAGCAGCGGCCACCTCTCAACTAATGAAAAACTGTTTTTT.

The rearrangement links TRBV20-1 to TRBJ2-5; 15 bases are a match to TRBD2. The germline CDR1 and CDR2 sequences are DFQATT and SNEGSKA (reference sequence). The CDR3 sequence is 14 residues long. The CDR3 spells CSGGLAGGPETQYF. CDR3 DNA sequence: TGCAGCGGAGGACTAGCGGGGGGGCCGGAGACCCAGTACTTC.

This clonotype came up a few times. This chain connects TRBV20-1 to TRBJ1-5; 7 positions agree with TRBD1. Germline values: CDR1 DFQATT, CDR2 SNEGSKA (reference sequence). The V gene end was trimmed by 0 bases and the J gene end by 4 bases; junction bases not matched to a gene: 3. The CDR3 covers 14 residues. The CDR3 here is CSARDGTENQPQHF. As DNA, the CDR3 is TGCAGTGCTAGAGATGGGACAGAGAATCAGCCCCAGCATTTT.

At least ten counts were recorded for this clonotype. The chain couples TRBV12-3 or TRBV12-4 to TRBJ2-1, with 8 bases matching TRBD1. The CDR3 runs 14 residues. V lost 5 bases to trimming and J lost 6 bases; unmatched junction nucleotides: 6. In DNA form, the CDR3 reads TGTGCCAGCAGTCTAGGACAGGGTGGCAATGAGCAGTTCTTC. It translates to CASSLGQGGNEQFF.

Ten or more counts support this clonotype. The chain recombines TRBV20-1 with TRBJ1-1; D is uncertain. The CDR3 has 13 residues. Germline values: CDR1 DFQATT, CDR2 SNEGSKA (reference sequence). V lost 4 bases to trimming and J lost 0 bases, with 9 bases between them. CDR3 nucleotides: TGCAGTGCTAAACAGACTATGAACACTGAAGCTTTCTTT. The encoded protein is CSAKQTMNTEAFF.